The clone carrying this TCR beta chain has only a few counts. Its specificity is not known. These data belong to a study of T cell repertoires in cytomegalovirus infection. Turning to the study itself: Alongside well-studied HLA-B-restricted CMV epitopes, recently identified HLA-C-restricted CMV epitopes were also used. Indications came from public TCR beta signatures; they pointed to CMV infection and to a matching HLA type.

TCRdb re-derived calls from the reads in MiXCR, one entry per CDR3 protein. The top ten clones hold 9.5% to 15% of a sample with around 750,000 distinct CDR3 sequences, 30% to 35% of them seen once. V was pared by 9 bases and J by 1 base, with 12 bases between. The CDR3 covers 13 residues. The sequenced sample was cultured CD8+ T cells from PBMCs, obtained from culture after CMV antigen stimulation. This TCR derives from a human donor in good health (CMV status not recorded). Some clones in this sample may be carry-over from other donors' samples. The chain carries TRBV12-3 or TRBV12-4 and TRBJ1-2; D call uncertain. The CDR3 nucleotides are TGTGCCAGTATGGACGGACTTAACTATGGCTACACCTTC. This codes for CASMDGLNYGYTF.